The clone carrying this T cell receptor (beta chain) is labeled medium-sized. Its cognate antigen is unknown. Authors' methods: A classifier of distant metastasis in papillary thyroid cancer was built from CDR3 differences (across clinicopathological groups). TCRdb reprocessed the PCR reads via MiXCR. The V and J calls here are based on TCRdb, not the publication. The sample has over 30,000 clones; roughly 29% are singletons. The CDR3 length is 15 residues. CDR1 and CDR2 (germline): SGHTA, FQGNSA. V lost 1 base and J 5 bases, leaving 15 bases between the germline ends. The sample comes from a study of metastatic and nonmetastatic thyroid tumors. On the study more broadly: Malignant and benign thyroid patients had repertoires compared in peripheral blood and tumor or nodule tissue.

General study findings and limits: According to reports, the diversity of TCR beta was significantly higher in malignant thyroid tumors than in benign nodules, and this held in both blood and tumor samples.

No patient had received any treatment before thyroid surgery. This clonotype was sampled from a female donor with papillary thyroid cancer or a benign thyroid nodule (not recorded which). Some clones in this sample may be carry-over from other donors' samples. The sequenced sample consisted of blood. The chain carries TRBV7-2 and TRBJ2-7, with D possibly matching TRBD2 (6 bases). CDR3 bases: TGTGCCAGCAGCTTAGAGGCGGGGTTGAAACACGAGCAGTACTTC. Translating gives CASSLEAGLKHEQYF.